This T cell receptor (beta chain) was sequenced in a study of long-term antiretroviral therapy in people with HIV. The run of the v3.0 immunoSEQ assay was at survey level. Clones were sequenced by immunoSEQ multiplex PCR, and TCRdb holds only the in-frame ones, with some missing. The sample holds 9,000 to 13,000 clones, around 89% seen once. Germline CDR1 is MNHEY and CDR2 is SMNVEV (reference sequence). The CDR3 length is 14 residues. V gave up 0 bases and J gave up 3 bases, with 6 bases separating them. The chain links TRBV27 to TRBJ1-3; D might be TRBD1 (5 bases). The clonotype comes from a middle-aged woman with HIV. The input for sequencing was unsorted PBMCs, taken 0.2 years before starting antiretroviral therapy. The CDR3 DNA reads TGTGCCAGCAGTTTATCAGGGGTTGGAAACACCATATATTTT. This translates into CASSLSGVGNTIYF.